A selection of T cell receptor beta chains follows, all from one sample in a study of vaccination effects on CD4 cells after COVID-19. Their cognate antigens are unknown. Generated by immunoSEQ multiplex PCR, the TCRdb table keeps only in-frame clones and is missing some. The top ten hold roughly a fifth of the sample, which has 20,000 to 25,000 clones, roughly 80% seen once. Sequencing used CD4+ T cells from PBMCs cultured with HCoV-NL63 spike peptides, obtained before COVID-19 vaccination. The receptors derive from a human donor who received a COVID-19 vaccine. Both conserved end residues are part of each CDR3. D genes are given only for firm matches. Size tells how often a clone was seen (once, few, many) or the class of an expanded clone, and some rows leave it out.

DNA,CDR3,D,J,size,V
TGTGCCAGTAGTGAACAGGGAGTAGCCAAAAACATTCAGTACTTC,CASSEQGVAKNIQYF,NA,TRBJ2-4,few,TRBV19
TGCAGCGCCCGCAGGGAAGTAAGCACTGAAGCTTTCTTT,CSARREVSTEAFF,NA,TRBJ1-1,NA,TRBV29-1
TGTGCCAGCAGCCGGGACAGGGGTTATGAAAAACTGTTTTTT,CASSRDRGYEKLFF,TRBD1,TRBJ1-4,few,TRBV7-9
TGTGCCAGCAGTTTGTCCCCGGGACAGATATACGAGCAGTACTTC,CASSLSPGQIYEQYF,TRBD1,TRBJ2-7,NA,TRBV6-2/TRBV6-3
TGTGCCAGCAGCTTGAATCCGACCCATTTCACAGATACGCAGTATTTT,CASSLNPTHFTDTQYF,NA,TRBJ2-3,NA,TRBV5-5
TGTGCCTCGGTACAGGGGGCTGGAGGTGGCGGGGAGCTGTTTTTT,CASVQGAGGGGELFF,TRBD1,TRBJ2-2,few,TRBV10-3
TGTGCCAGCATCCCTCCAGGGACGATTAAAGCTTTCTTT,CASIPPGTIKAFF,NA,TRBJ1-1,NA,TRBV28
TGTGCCAGCAGTTTATGGCAAGGGGGCGAGGAGGGCAATCAGCCCCAGCATTTT,CASSLWQGGEEGNQPQHF,TRBD1,TRBJ1-5,NA,TRBV28
TGTGCCAGCAGCCTTTTTGCGGGCCTACTGAACACTGAAGCTTTCTTT,CASSLFAGLLNTEAFF,NA,TRBJ1-1,NA,TRBV3-1/TRBV3-2
TGTGCCAGCAGCTTCCAGGGAGGGGGCTACACCTTC,CASSFQGGGYTF,NA,TRBJ1-2,NA,TRBV7-2
TGTGCCAGCAGTGAAGGCCCTAGGGGGGGGCCGGGGAACTATGGCTACACCTTC,CASSEGPRGGPGNYGYTF,NA,TRBJ1-2,NA,TRBV25-1
TGTGCCAGCAGTTTTAAGAAAGACAATGAGCAGTTCTTC,CASSFKKDNEQFF,NA,TRBJ2-1,NA,TRBV27
TGTGCCTGGAGTGTGGGAGGGAGCTCCTACGAGCAGTACTTC,CAWSVGGSSYEQYF,TRBD2,TRBJ2-7,NA,TRBV30
TGTGCCAGCAGTCTCCGGGTCGGTCCGATAAACACCATATATTTT,CASSLRVGPINTIYF,NA,TRBJ1-3,NA,TRBV28
TGCAGTGCTAGTTCCGCGGTCGGGGCCAACGTCCTGACTTTC,CSASSAVGANVLTF,NA,TRBJ2-6,NA,TRBV20-1
TGTGCCAGCTCACCACGACAGGCCGGGCGAACTAATGAAAAACTGTTTTTT,CASSPRQAGRTNEKLFF,NA,TRBJ1-4,NA,TRBV18
TGTGCCAGCAGTTTCGGCGTGGACCCCGAGCAGTACTTC,CASSFGVDPEQYF,NA,TRBJ2-7,few,TRBV28
TGTGCCAGCAGCCCCTCCTACGAGCAGTACTTC,CASSPSYEQYF,NA,TRBJ2-7,NA,TRBV7-2
TGCGCCAGCAGCGCGACAGGGGAGCTACTAGCGGGGGGATTGGAGCAGTTCTTC,CASSATGELLAGGLEQFF,TRBD2,TRBJ2-1,NA,TRBV5-1
TGTGCTAGCAGCTTTGGGCGCGAGTGGAGGGAGACCCAGTACTTC,CASSFGREWRETQYF,NA,TRBJ2-5,NA,TRBV7-7
TGTGCCAGCAGTGTACGACAAAAGACTTTCTTT,CASSVRQKTFF,NA,TRBJ1-1,few,TRBV2
TGTGCCAGCAGCTTAGGAACAGGGATCTACGAGCAGTACTTC,CASSLGTGIYEQYF,NA,TRBJ2-7,NA,TRBV7-9
TGCGCCAGCAGCTCGCGGGGCGACACTGAAGCTTTCTTT,CASSSRGDTEAFF,NA,TRBJ1-1,NA,TRBV5-1
TGTGCCAGCAGTGAATTTGGCAGGTCGGGAGAAAAACTGTTTTTT,CASSEFGRSGEKLFF,NA,TRBJ1-4,few,TRBV6-1
TGCGCCAGCAGCTTGCCTAGCGGGGGGGAAACAGATACGCAGTATTTT,CASSLPSGGETDTQYF,TRBD2,TRBJ2-3,NA,TRBV5-1
TGTGCCAGCAGCTTACCCCCAGGAGGACTAGCGGGGGACTACGAGCAGTACTTC,CASSLPPGGLAGDYEQYF,TRBD2,TRBJ2-7,few,TRBV13
TGCAGCGTTACGACAGGGTATGGCTACACCTTC,CSVTTGYGYTF,TRBD1,TRBJ1-2,few,TRBV29-1
TGCGCCAGCAGCTCTGGACAGGGAAGAGACGAGCAGTACTTC,CASSSGQGRDEQYF,TRBD1,TRBJ2-7,few,TRBV5-1
TGTGCCAGCAGCCAGAGTCCCAACTATGGCTACACCTTC,CASSQSPNYGYTF,NA,TRBJ1-2,NA,TRBV27
TGTGCCAGCAGTTACCTCACCGGGGGCGGGGAGCTGTTTTTT,CASSYLTGGGELFF,NA,TRBJ2-2,NA,TRBV6-5
TGTGCCAGCAGTTACCCCTCAATGAACACTGAAGCTTTCTTT,CASSYPSMNTEAFF,NA,TRBJ1-1,once,TRBV6-6
TGTGCCAGAAGCTTGAACGGGGGGGGCAGGAATGAGCAGTTCTTC,CARSLNGGGRNEQFF,TRBD2,TRBJ2-1,NA,TRBV5-3
TGTGCCAGCAGTTACCGCTCCAAAACAACACTGTCGGGCTACACCTTC,CASSYRSKTTLSGYTF,NA,TRBJ1-2,NA,TRBV6-2/TRBV6-3
TGTGCCAGCAGTCCCGCTCATTTTCTTGGGGGCTACACCTTC,CASSPAHFLGGYTF,NA,TRBJ1-2,NA,TRBV6-4
TGTGCCAGTCGACAGGGGTGGACGAATTCACCCCTCCACTTT,CASRQGWTNSPLHF,TRBD1,TRBJ1-6,few,TRBV19